These 5 T cell receptor beta chains were all obtained from the same sample, sequenced in a study of T cells in Graves' hyperthyroidism and ophthalmopathy. Authors of the study amplified TCR beta CDR3 regions from RNA transcripts. The TCR CDR3 was amplified in a first-round RT-PCR using the HTBI primer set. TCRdb re-derived calls from the multiplex PCR reads in MiXCR, one entry per CDR3 protein. This sample yields about 720,000 distinct CDR3 sequences, of which roughly 15% are seen a single time; under 8.5% belongs to the top ten. Sequenced input: blood. The receptor source for this set is a man aged 18 to 30 with Graves' hyperthyroidism.

This clonotype has more than one count but fewer than ten. J is TRBJ2-1 and V is TRBV10-3, with D maybe TRBD1 (5 bases). The germline gives CDR1 ENHRY, CDR2 SYGVKD. The V end was cut by 11 bases, the J end by 8 bases, with 22 bases between. This CDR3 has 14 residues. The DNA of the CDR3 is TGTGCCTCCCAAGGGCAGGGCACAATGGATGAGCAGTTCTTC. Protein sequence: CASQGQGTMDEQFF.

Many counts were recorded for this clonotype. This chain connects TRBV12-3 or TRBV12-4 to TRBJ2-1, with TRBD1 as a possible D gene (6 bases). V lost 5 bases and J lost 6, with 17 bases in between. This CDR3 region has 15 residues. This CDR3 reads CASSLYPGQLNEQFF. The CDR3 DNA reads TGTGCCAGCAGTCTATATCCCGGACAGCTCAATGAGCAGTTCTTC.

The sample holds a few counts of this clonotype. The chain recombines TRBV29-1 with TRBJ2-1; 11 positions agree with TRBD2. Germline V gene data show CDR1 as SQVTM and CDR2 as ANQGSEA. CDR3 length: 14 residues. The CDR3 loop is CIHQGLAAYNEQFF. The CDR3 region has the DNA TGCATACATCAGGGACTAGCGGCCTACAATGAGCAGTTCTTC.

This clonotype showed up many times. The rearrangement links TRBV2 to TRBJ2-3, with D unclear. Germline V lookup: CDR1 SNHLY, CDR2 FYNNEI. V lost 7 bases to trimming and J lost 5 bases, with 13 bases between them. The CDR3 covers 13 residues. For the CDR3, the DNA is TGTGCCAGCAAGGCGATAGCCGAAGATACGCAGTATTTT. Amino acid sequence: CASKAIAEDTQYF.

This clonotype was counted at least ten times. V is TRBV2 and J is TRBJ2-7; 8 nucleotides agree with TRBD2. CDR3 length: 15 amino acids. Per germline, CDR1 SNHLY and CDR2 FYNNEI. V lost 2 bases, J lost 3 bases, and 6 bases stayed unmatched. The CDR3 DNA sequence: TGTGCCAGCAGTGAAAGTCGGGAGGGGATCTACGAGCAGTACTTC. Amino acid sequence: CASSESREGIYEQYF.